The 5 T cell receptor beta chains below come from one sample, sequenced in a study of T cells in narcolepsy. Some clones are missing from TCRdb's copy, which holds only in-frame ones; the method was immunoSEQ multiplex PCR. The table shows about 27,000 clones, with around nine tenths occurring only once. Material for sequencing was CD45RA- memory CD4+ T cells from PBMCs. These receptors all stem from a human donor with narcolepsy.

This chain links TRBV5-5 with TRBJ1-1; 7 bases map to TRBD1. Germline lookup yields CDR1 SGHKS and CDR2 YYEKEE (reference sequence). After removal of 1 base from V and 10 bases from J, the junction contained 4 bases not matched to a gene. The length of the CDR3 is 12 residues. CDR3 coding DNA: TGTGCCAGCAGCTTGTTGACAGGGCGAGCTTTCTTT. Translation gives CASSLLTGRAFF.

This chain links TRBV2 with TRBJ2-1; 7 bases align to TRBD1. This CDR3 comprises 13 residues. V was pared by 6 bases and J by 11 bases, with 10 bases of the junction left unmatched. Germline-derived CDR1 and CDR2 are SNHLY and FYNNEI. Here the CDR3 reads CASSATQTGQQFF. CDR3 nucleotides: TGTGCCAGCAGCGCAACACAGACAGGGCAGCAGTTCTTC.

V is TRBV10-3 and J is TRBJ1-1, with D hard to call. CDR1 is ENHRY, CDR2 SYGVKD, per germline. V was cut by 4 bases and J by 3 bases, with 9 bases left in between. The CDR3 runs 13 residues. The CDR3 region is CAISASRDTEAFF. CDR3 bases: TGTGCCATCAGTGCGTCAAGGGACACTGAAGCTTTCTTT.

V is TRBV5-5 and J is TRBJ2-5; weak D call: TRBD2 (7 bases). The germline V gene encodes CDR1 SGHKS and CDR2 YYEKEE (reference sequence). This CDR3 spans 15 amino acids. The V gene lost 1 base and the J gene lost 4 bases, with 14 bases spanning the gap. CDR3 protein: CASSLLGGRLETQYF. The CDR3 DNA is TGTGCCAGCAGCTTGTTGGGGGGGCGCTTAGAGACCCAGTACTTC.

The chain recombines TRBV6-1 with TRBJ1-3; D unclear. Germline V gene data show CDR1 as MNHNS and CDR2 as SASEGT. The germline V and J ends were trimmed by 4 bases and 3 bases, with 10 bases remaining between them. The CDR3 covers 14 residues. CDR3 nucleotide sequence: TGTGCCAGCAGTGTATCACAGATTGGAAACACCATATATTTT. Translating it yields CASSVSQIGNTIYF.